This TCR beta chain was obtained from a study of T cells in pancreatic ductal adenocarcinoma. A note on this clone: Its antigen is unidentified.

The CDR3 consists of 17 residues. V was pared by 4 bases and J by 1 base, with 19 bases between. The V gene's germline CDR1 is SGDLS and CDR2 YYNGEE. The repertoire was sequenced with immunoSEQ multiplex PCR; TCRdb's copy has only in-frame clones and lacks some. Of roughly 100,000 clones in the sample, roughly 96% were seen once. Selected pancreatic ductal adenocarcinoma patients had undergone surgery without neoadjuvant therapy. Findings and caveats of the study: Results skew toward the minority of patients with early-stage disease. Blood clonality (approximately 0.07) did not differ significantly from tumor (approximately 0.12). Unique clonotypes were roughly 8-fold more numerous in blood than in tumor.

Sequenced material: PBMCs. V is TRBV9 and J is TRBJ2-3, with D unresolved. The sequence was collected from a human donor with pancreatic ductal adenocarcinoma. CDR3 DNA: TGTGCCAGCAGCTTTACCCAATCGGTTCGCGGCACAGATACGCAGTATTTT. Encoded protein: CASSFTQSVRGTDTQYF.